The 29 T cell receptor beta chains presented below share a single source sample, sequenced in a study of T-cell memory formation after mild COVID-19. TCRdb re-called the 5' RACE reads with MiXCR, one entry per CDR3 protein. The sample lists some 180,000 distinct CDR3 sequences; less than 20% were seen once. Sample: PBMCs or a T cell subset sorted from them (not recorded which). These receptors were taken from a man between 18 and 35 years old who had mild COVID-19 (a few samples of this study predate the infection). Cell type and time point are not known.

The genes are TRBV7-9 and TRBJ1-6; a weak D match, TRBD1 (5 bases). CDR1 and CDR2 from the germline V gene are SEHNR and FQNEAQ (reference sequence). CDR3 length: 13 residues. Trimming pared 4 bases from V and 10 bases from J, leaving 11 bases between. In nucleotides, the CDR3 is TGTGCCAGCAGCTCAGGGTTGGGATCACCCCTCCACTTT. This translates into CASSSGLGSPLHF.

CDR3 coding DNA: TGTGCCAGCCAAGATATCGGGGGGGGGCAACTTGAGCAGTTCTTC. Protein: CASQDIGGGQLEQFF. This chain connects TRBV4-2 to TRBJ2-1; 8 bases map to TRBD2. Germline values: CDR1 LGHNA, CDR2 YNFKEQ. Losses at the gene ends were 8 bases for V and 9 bases for J; bases not matched to a gene: 15. The CDR3 covers 15 residues.

V usage is TRBV20-1 and J usage is TRBJ2-3; D possibly uses TRBD1 or TRBD2 (5 bases each). The CDR3 covers 14 residues. From germline, CDR1 is DFQATT and CDR2 SNEGSKA (reference sequence). Trimming removed 6 bases at V and 1 base at J, with 14 bases between. The CDR3 nucleotides are TGCAGTGCCATGGTCCCGGGACGCACAGATACGCAGTATTTT. Protein sequence: CSAMVPGRTDTQYF.

V and J are TRBV2 and TRBJ2-7, with a weak D call TRBD1 (5 bases). The CDR3 covers 11 residues. Germline CDR1 is SNHLY and CDR2 is FYNNEI. V lost 4 bases and J 9 bases, leaving 10 bases between the germline ends. CDR3 nucleotides: TGTGCCAGCAGTGGCAGGGTCCGGCAGTACTTC. It translates to CASSGRVRQYF.

The sample holds a few counts of this clonotype. The CDR3 sequence: CASSLGPQNTEAFF. In nucleotides, the CDR3 is TGCGCCAGCAGCCTGGGACCGCAGAACACTGAAGCTTTCTTT. This chain uses TRBV4-3 with TRBJ1-1, with D maybe TRBD1 (5 bases). The CDR3 is 14 amino acids. Germline CDR1 and CDR2: LGHNA and YSLEER. V shed 4 bases and J shed 1 base, with 10 bases lying between them.

The chain is built from TRBV20-1 and TRBJ2-3; D remains unclear. V lost 6 bases and J 1 base, leaving 20 bases between the germline ends. Germline CDR1 DFQATT, CDR2 SNEGSKA (reference sequence). CDR3 length equals 16 residues. CDR3 amino acids: CSAPRAPTYGTDTQYF. The CDR3 DNA reads TGCAGTGCCCCAAGGGCTCCGACCTACGGCACAGATACGCAGTATTTT.

This clonotype was seen a handful of times. V is TRBV7-2 and J is TRBJ2-1; 9 bases are a match to TRBD2. Germline CDR1 and CDR2: SGHTA and FQGNSA. V was clipped by 1 base and J by 8 bases; unmatched bases: 6. This CDR3 spans 15 amino acids. The CDR3 sequence is CASSLGPAGGDEQFF. In DNA, the CDR3 is TGTGCCAGCAGCTTAGGGCCAGCGGGGGGAGATGAGCAGTTCTTC.

The chain is built from TRBV29-1 and TRBJ2-2, with D possibly TRBD1 on 5 matching bases. The CDR3 runs to 13 residues. Germline CDR1 SQVTM, CDR2 ANQGSEA. V lost 5 bases and J 0 bases, leaving 7 bases between the germline ends. CDR3 loop: CSVQQANTGELFF. CDR3 DNA: TGCAGCGTTCAACAGGCGAACACCGGGGAGCTGTTTTTT.

This clonotype was found a few times. The chain links TRBV10-3 to TRBJ2-6; the match to TRBD1 covers 9 bases. With V trimmed by 6 bases and J by 4 bases, 7 bases remained unmatched. This CDR3 spans 16 amino acids. Germline V gene sequence: CDR1 ENHRY, CDR2 SYGVKD. The CDR3 protein is CAISPGQGKGANVLTF. The CDR3 DNA reads as TGTGCCATCAGCCCTGGACAGGGGAAAGGGGCCAACGTCCTGACTTTC.

This clonotype was counted between two and nine times. The chain joins TRBV7-6 to TRBJ1-2, with 9 bases matching TRBD1. Germline CDR1 SGHVS, CDR2 FNYEAQ. The CDR3 length is 15 residues. Losses at the gene ends were 5 bases for V and 6 bases for J; bases not matched to a gene: 10. CDR3 in DNA: TGTGCCAGCAGCCGCCGGGACAGGGATTTAGATGGCTACACCTTC. It translates to CASSRRDRDLDGYTF.

This clonotype was seen a handful of times. The CDR3 DNA reads TGCAGTGCTAGTCAACTAGCGGGGGGCGGAATTAGCACAGATACGCAGTATTTT. Protein sequence: CSASQLAGGGISTDTQYF. The chain combines TRBV20-1 with TRBJ2-3, with TRBD2 matching 12 bases. J was trimmed by 0 bases and V by 3 bases; bases with no gene match: 10. Germline V gives CDR1 DFQATT, CDR2 SNEGSKA (reference sequence). The CDR3 has 18 residues.

This clonotype was detected many times. The chain employs TRBV15 and TRBJ2-5; D remains ambiguous. V dropped 0 bases and J dropped 2 bases, with 10 bases sitting between them. The germline V gene has CDR1 LNHNV and CDR2 YYDKDF (reference sequence). This CDR3 has 15 residues. The CDR3 loop is CATSRDHWGQETQYF. DNA of the CDR3: TGTGCCACCAGCAGAGATCACTGGGGTCAAGAGACCCAGTACTTC.

This clonotype was counted only a few times. The CDR3 reads CASSYNGGLMNTEAFF. For the CDR3, the DNA is TGTGCCAGCAGTTATAACGGGGGGCTAATGAACACTGAAGCTTTCTTT. The chain carries TRBV12-3 or TRBV12-4 and TRBJ1-1, with D perhaps matching TRBD1 (6 bases). This CDR3 has 16 amino acids. Trimming pared 4 bases from V and 0 bases from J, leaving 15 bases between.

The chain combines TRBV7-9 with TRBJ1-1; D is perhaps TRBD1 (5 bases). Germline V gene lookup returns CDR1 SEHNR and CDR2 FQNEAQ (reference sequence). Trimming shortened V by 5 bases and J by 6 bases, and 10 bases separated the two germline ends. The CDR3 length is 12 residues. The CDR3 DNA sequence: TGTGCCAGCAGCCCTGGACACCCTGAAGCTTTCTTT. It codes for CASSPGHPEAFF.

This clonotype was seen a handful of times. V gene TRBV6-2 or TRBV6-3 combines with J gene TRBJ1-6, with D possibly TRBD1 on 5 matching bases. Trimming pared 0 bases from V and 7 bases from J, leaving 22 bases between. Germline CDR1 and CDR2: MNHEY and SVGEGT. The CDR3 is 19 residues long. CDR3 loop: CASSYSKQALRRRNSPLHF. CDR3 DNA sequence: TGTGCCAGCAGTTACTCGAAACAGGCTCTCCGCCGCAGAAATTCACCCCTCCACTTT.

This clonotype was picked up many times. The V call is TRBV29-1, the J call TRBJ2-1; tentative D call: TRBD1 (5 bases). Germline assignment: CDR1 SQVTM and CDR2 ANQGSEA. The CDR3 is made up of 14 amino acids. With 4 bases removed from V and 2 bases from J, the gap between germline ends came to 12 bases. In nucleotides, the CDR3 is TGCAGCGTTGTAGAAGCAGGGCCCTACAATGAGCAGTTCTTC. This codes for CSVVEAGPYNEQFF.

This clonotype was found a few times. This chain connects TRBV7-3 to TRBJ2-3; D unclear. Germline V gene data show CDR1 as SGHTA and CDR2 as FQGTGA. The CDR3 length is 13 residues. Trimming took 4 bases from V and 2 from J, leaving 7 bases between them. The chain's CDR3 is CASSWESTDTQYF. CDR3 sequence (DNA): TGTGCCAGCAGCTGGGAATCCACAGATACGCAGTATTTT. The whole variable domain, filled in from reference TRBV7-3 and TRBJ2-3, reads GAGVSQTPSNKVTEKGKYVELRCDPISGHTALYWYRQSLGQGPEFLIYFQGTGAADDSGLPNDRFFAVRPEGSVSTLKIQRTERGDSAVYLCASSWESTDTQYFGPGTRLTVL.

The chain employs TRBV2 and TRBJ2-2; TRBD1 matches 8 bases. The V gene's germline CDR1 is SNHLY and CDR2 FYNNEI. The ends lost 5 bases at V and 1 base at J; junction bases unmatched: 3. There are 15 residues in the CDR3. CDR3 amino acids: CASSPGTGNTGELFF. CDR3 in DNA: TGTGCCAGCAGTCCCGGGACAGGGAACACCGGGGAGCTGTTTTTT.

V gene TRBV20-1 combines with J gene TRBJ1-5; D is uncertain. Germline assignment: CDR1 DFQATT and CDR2 SNEGSKA (reference sequence). V lost 0 bases and J 2 bases, leaving 5 bases between the germline ends. The CDR3 totals 13 residues. The CDR3 is CSAREDGNQPQHF. The CDR3 coding sequence is TGCAGTGCTAGAGAGGACGGCAATCAGCCCCAGCATTTT.

V usage is TRBV7-9 and J usage is TRBJ2-6; TRBD1 agrees at 7 bases. This CDR3 region has 18 residues. Germline V gene lookup returns CDR1 SEHNR and CDR2 FQNEAQ (reference sequence). Unmatched junction bases numbered 5, after V lost 0 bases and J lost 0 bases. Written as DNA, the CDR3 is TGTGCCAGCAGCTTAGCACCAGGGGGAAGCTCTGGGGCCAACGTCCTGACTTTC. This codes for CASSLAPGGSSGANVLTF.

This clonotype was recorded a few times. The rearrangement joins TRBV7-2 to TRBJ1-1, with unresolved D. V gave up 2 bases and J gave up 6 bases, with 13 bases separating them. The CDR3 loop spans 14 amino acids. CDR1 is SGHTA and CDR2 is FQGNSA in the germline V gene. This CDR3 is CASSLNYRGSEAFF. In DNA form, the CDR3 reads TGTGCCAGCAGCTTAAATTATCGGGGATCTGAAGCTTTCTTT.

This clonotype has only a few counts. The chain is built from TRBV11-2 and TRBJ1-2; 7 nucleotides agree with TRBD1. Germline CDR1 SGHAT, CDR2 FQNNGV. V lost 5 bases to trimming and J lost 1 base; unmatched junction nucleotides: 16. This CDR3 is 18 amino acids long. The CDR3 DNA sequence: TGTGCCAGCAGCACTCCCCGTAGGACAGGACCATATAACTATGGCTACACCTTC. Translating gives CASSTPRRTGPYNYGYTF.

This clonotype was detected only a few times. The V call is TRBV4-1, the J call TRBJ2-3; D gene uncertain. Germline CDR1 and CDR2: MGHRA and YSYEKL. The CDR3 loop spans 16 amino acids. V lost 2 bases and J 5 bases, leaving 17 bases between the germline ends. The DNA of the CDR3 is TGCGCCAGCAGCCAAACCGGGCCCCAGGTGGGAGATACGCAGTATTTT. Protein: CASSQTGPQVGDTQYF.

The chain joins TRBV5-1 to TRBJ2-1; 8 bases agree with TRBD2. After removal of 4 bases from V and 2 bases from J, the junction contained 11 bases not matched to a gene. The V gene's germline CDR1 is SGHRS and CDR2 YFSETQ. The CDR3 sequence is 17 residues long. As DNA, the CDR3 is TGCGCCAGCAGCGCCACCTCGGGGGGGGTAACCTACAATGAGCAGTTCTTC. Protein sequence: CASSATSGGVTYNEQFF.

V and J are TRBV3-1 and TRBJ1-1; D gene ambiguous. The CDR3 is 14 residues long. Trimming took 4 bases from V and 0 from J, leaving 9 bases between them. CDR1 is LGHDT and CDR2 is YNNKEL in the germline V gene (reference sequence). The CDR3 loop is CASSRGGLNTEAFF. The CDR3 DNA follows: TGTGCCAGCAGCCGTGGAGGGTTGAACACTGAAGCTTTCTTT.

This clonotype was seen repeatedly, ten times or more. The rearrangement uses TRBV2 and TRBJ2-7; the match to TRBD1 covers 8 bases. J was trimmed by 2 bases and V by 9 bases; bases with no gene match: 3. CDR1 SNHLY and CDR2 FYNNEI come from the germline V gene. The CDR3 is 12 amino acids. CDR3 amino acids: CASGQGTYEQYF. The CDR3 coding sequence is TGTGCCAGTGGACAGGGCACCTACGAGCAGTACTTC.

In DNA, the CDR3 is TGCAGCGTTGAAAAAGGGACCGGTGTCTATGGCTACACCTTC. It is translated as CSVEKGTGVYGYTF. J is TRBJ1-2 and V is TRBV29-1; tentatively, D is TRBD1 (5 bases). The germline CDR1 and CDR2 sequences are SQVTM and ANQGSEA. This CDR3 is built from 14 residues. V lost 2 bases, J lost 4 bases, and 14 bases lay in between.

This clonotype has a handful of counts. This chain uses TRBV14 with TRBJ1-6, with unresolved D. The length of the CDR3 is 15 residues. Germline values: CDR1 SGHDN, CDR2 FVKESK. With 4 bases removed from V and 5 bases from J, the gap between germline ends came to 12 bases. The CDR3 here is CASSLRAPDNSPLHF. CDR3 bases: TGTGCCAGCAGCCTTCGGGCTCCGGATAATTCACCCCTCCACTTT.

The V and J genes are TRBV7-2 and TRBJ2-3; D gene uncertain. The CDR3 extends over 15 amino acids. Germline V gene data show CDR1 as SGHTA and CDR2 as FQGNSA. V gave up 5 bases and J gave up 2 bases, with 14 bases separating them. The CDR3 sequence: CASSPATGPTDTQYF. The CDR3 DNA is TGTGCCAGCAGCCCTGCTACGGGCCCCACAGATACGCAGTATTTT.